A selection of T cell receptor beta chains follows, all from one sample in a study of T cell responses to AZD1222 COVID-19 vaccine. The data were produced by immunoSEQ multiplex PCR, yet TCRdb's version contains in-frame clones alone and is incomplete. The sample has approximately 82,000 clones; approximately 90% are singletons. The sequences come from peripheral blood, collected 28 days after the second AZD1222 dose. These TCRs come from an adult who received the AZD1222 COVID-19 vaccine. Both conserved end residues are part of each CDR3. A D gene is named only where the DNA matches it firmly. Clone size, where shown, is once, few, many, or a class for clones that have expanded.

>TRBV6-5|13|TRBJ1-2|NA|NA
TGTGCCAGCAGTCTGGACCAATCAAGGGGCTACACCTTC
CASSLDQSRGYTF
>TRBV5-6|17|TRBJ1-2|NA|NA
TGTGCCAGCAGCTTGACCAGGGGTCCTCTCTTACGCTATGGCTACACCTTC
CASSLTRGPLLRYGYTF
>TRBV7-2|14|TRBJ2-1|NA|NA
TGTGCCAGCAGCTTATTTGGTAGCTACAATGAGCAGTTCTTC
CASSLFGSYNEQFF
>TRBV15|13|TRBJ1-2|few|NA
TGTGCCACCAGCAGAGATGGCCGTTATGGCTACACCTTC
CATSRDGRYGYTF
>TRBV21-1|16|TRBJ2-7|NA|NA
TGTGCCAGCAGCGCCCCGAGCGGGGGGCCCTCCTACGAGCAGTACTTC
CASSAPSGGPSYEQYF
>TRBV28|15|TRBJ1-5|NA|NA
TGTGCCAGTTCAGTCCCCGCGGGGTCCTGGCAGCCCCAGCATTTT
CASSVPAGSWQPQHF
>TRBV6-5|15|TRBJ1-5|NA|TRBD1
TGTGCCAGCGAACCGGGACAGGGGGGCAATCAGCCCCAGCATTTT
CASEPGQGGNQPQHF
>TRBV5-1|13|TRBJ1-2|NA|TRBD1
TGCGCCAGCAGCTTGGGAAGACAGGGAGGCTACACCTTC
CASSLGRQGGYTF
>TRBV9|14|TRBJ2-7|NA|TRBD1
TGTGCCAGCAGCGGCGGACAGGGTAGCGACGAGCAGTACTTC
CASSGGQGSDEQYF
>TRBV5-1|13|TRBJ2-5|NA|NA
TGCGCCAGCAGCTTGGCGCGACAAGAGACCCAGTACTTC
CASSLARQETQYF
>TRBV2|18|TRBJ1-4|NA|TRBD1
TGTGCCAGCAGTTTCACCGGGACAGGGGGCCCGGATCGTGAAAAACTGTTTTTT
CASSFTGTGGPDREKLFF
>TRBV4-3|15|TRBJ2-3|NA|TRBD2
TGCGCCAGCAGCCAAGATCGGACTAGCAGGGATACGCAGTATTTT
CASSQDRTSRDTQYF
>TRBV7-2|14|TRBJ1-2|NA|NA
TGTGCCAGCAGCTTACTTGGGGGACAAGATGGCTACACCTTC
CASSLLGGQDGYTF
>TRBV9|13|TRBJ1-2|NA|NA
TGTGCCAGCAGCGTAGGTGCGGCAGGGAGCTACACCTTC
CASSVGAAGSYTF
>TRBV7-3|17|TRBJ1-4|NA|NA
TGTGCCAGCAGCTTAACCCCCCCGCAGACCCTTAATGAAAAACTGTTTTTT
CASSLTPPQTLNEKLFF
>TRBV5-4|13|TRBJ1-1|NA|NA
TGTGCCAGCAGCCCCAATAGGCTGACTGAAGCTTTCTTT
CASSPNRLTEAFF
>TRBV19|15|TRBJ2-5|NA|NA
TGTGCCAGTAGTACCTCAGCAGGGGTTCGGGAGACCCAGTACTTC
CASSTSAGVRETQYF
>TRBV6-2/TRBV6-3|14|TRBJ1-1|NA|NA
TGTGCCAGCAGTTATGGGGGGCCGAACACTGAAGCTTTCTTT
CASSYGGPNTEAFF
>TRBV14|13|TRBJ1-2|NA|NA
TGTGCCAGCAGCTTCGGACAGTACTATGGCTACACCTTC
CASSFGQYYGYTF
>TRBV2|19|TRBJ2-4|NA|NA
TGTGCCAGCAGTGAGCGCCGAGGGGGAGGGACCTTAGCCAAAAACATTCAGTACTTC
CASSERRGGGTLAKNIQYF
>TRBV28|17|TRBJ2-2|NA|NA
TGTGCCAGCAGTTCGTACAGCTACCCCCGGGTGGCCGGGGAGCTGTTTTTT
CASSSYSYPRVAGELFF
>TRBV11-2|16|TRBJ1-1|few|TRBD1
TGTGCCAGCAGCTTGGCCCGTGACAGGGCTGAAGCTGAAGCTTTCTTT
CASSLARDRAEAEAFF
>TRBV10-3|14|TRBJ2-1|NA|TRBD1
TGTGCCATCAGTGGGGGGACAGGGATACATGAGCAGTTCTTC
CAISGGTGIHEQFF
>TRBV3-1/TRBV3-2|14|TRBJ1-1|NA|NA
TGTGCCAGCACGAGAAACGGGGAAAGTACTGAAGCTTTCTTT
CASTRNGESTEAFF
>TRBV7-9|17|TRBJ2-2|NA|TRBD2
TGTGCCAGCAGCTCGGCCGGGACTAGGATGAACACCGGGGAGCTGTTTTTT
CASSSAGTRMNTGELFF
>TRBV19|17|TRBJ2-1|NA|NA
TGTGCCAGTAGTAGTGGGATCAGGGGCCACTCCTACAATGAGCAGTTCTTC
CASSSGIRGHSYNEQFF
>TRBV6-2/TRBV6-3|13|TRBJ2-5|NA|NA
TGTGCCAGCAGTTACGTGGGCCAAGAGACCCAGTACTTC
CASSYVGQETQYF
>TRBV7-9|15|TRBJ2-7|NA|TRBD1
TGTGCCAGCAGCTTTCTCCGGGACAGCAACTACGAGCAGTACTTC
CASSFLRDSNYEQYF